A single sample gave rise to the 21 T cell receptor beta chains below, sequenced in a study of tumor-infiltrating lymphocytes in localized non-small cell lung cancer. Generated by immunoSEQ multiplex PCR, the TCRdb table keeps only in-frame clones and is missing some. The table has roughly 12,000 clones, roughly 64% seen once; the top ten hold 7%. Input material: lung tumor tissue. The source is a human donor with non-small cell lung cancer.

The chain couples TRBV5-1 to TRBJ2-1, with TRBD2 matching over 10 bases. The germline V gene has CDR1 SGHRS and CDR2 YFSETQ. This CDR3 has 16 residues. V dropped 0 bases and J dropped 6; count of bases not matched to a gene: 6. This CDR3 reads CASSLDLAGAFNEQFF. DNA of the CDR3: TGCGCCAGCAGCTTGGACCTAGCGGGGGCCTTCAATGAGCAGTTCTTC.

The chain uses TRBV18 and TRBJ2-1, with a weak D call TRBD1 (5 bases). The CDR3 runs to 15 residues. V lost 4 bases, J lost 8 bases, and 18 bases lay in between. CDR1 is KGHSH and CDR2 is LQKENI in the germline V gene. The CDR3 reads CASSRERGIGDEQFF. The DNA for the CDR3 is TGTGCCAGCTCACGTGAAAGGGGTATAGGGGATGAGCAGTTCTTC.

The chain carries TRBV7-2 and TRBJ2-7, with unresolved D. Germline lookup yields CDR1 SGHTA and CDR2 FQGNSA. Trimming removed 2 bases from V and 1 base from J, with 15 bases in between. The length of the CDR3 is 16 residues. CDR3 region: CASSLSPGGSSYEQYF. CDR3 coding DNA: TGTGCCAGCAGCTTATCCCCTGGCGGATCGTCCTACGAGCAGTACTTC.

The chain couples TRBV29-1 to TRBJ2-1; 14 nucleotides align to TRBD2. J gave up 6 bases and V 6 bases, and 4 bases lay outside the gene matches. Germline CDR1 SQVTM, CDR2 ANQGSEA. The CDR3 is 14 amino acids. CDR3 sequence (DNA): TGCAGCGTGAAGGGACTAGCGGGAGTCAATGAGCAGTTCTTC. This gives the protein CSVKGLAGVNEQFF.

The genes are TRBV18 and TRBJ2-1, with unresolved D. Germline values: CDR1 KGHSH, CDR2 LQKENI. The CDR3 is 11 amino acids. With 3 bases removed from V and 5 bases from J, the gap between germline ends came to 2 bases. The CDR3 region has the DNA TGTGCCAGCTCACCTAACAATGAGCAGTTCTTC. Translated, it gives CASSPNNEQFF.

The rearrangement joins TRBV14 to TRBJ2-7; tentatively, D is TRBD2 (6 bases). Trimming took 1 base from V and 5 from J, leaving 9 bases between them. This CDR3 region has 13 residues. Per the germline V gene, CDR1 is SGHDN and CDR2 is FVKESK. DNA of the CDR3: TGTGCCAGCAGCCAAGTGGGGGGTCACGAGCAGTACTTC. Translation gives CASSQVGGHEQYF.

The V and J genes are TRBV29-1 and TRBJ2-7, with 8 bases matching TRBD2. There are 13 residues in the CDR3. J gave up 5 bases and V 3 bases, and 6 bases lay outside the gene matches. From germline, CDR1 is SQVTM and CDR2 ANQGSEA. DNA for the CDR3: TGCAGCGTTGAGGACGGGAGGGACCACGAGCAGTACTTC. Protein: CSVEDGRDHEQYF.

This clone was seen just once. The chain is built from TRBV29-1 and TRBJ2-7; TRBD1 is a possible D gene (6 bases). V lost 4 bases, J lost 6 bases, and 10 bases lay in between. The CDR3 loop spans 11 amino acids. Germline CDR1 is SQVTM and CDR2 is ANQGSEA. CDR3 sequence reads: CSVVRGGEQYF. The CDR3 DNA reads TGCAGCGTTGTGCGAGGGGGCGAGCAGTACTTC.

J is TRBJ1-5 and V is TRBV7-2; D is unclear. V was pared by 2 bases and J by 8 bases, with 10 bases between. The CDR3 has 13 residues. Germline V gene lookup returns CDR1 SGHTA and CDR2 FQGNSA. As DNA, the CDR3 is TGTGCCAGCAGCTTAAGTCTTGGCGAGCCCCAGCATTTT. It translates to CASSLSLGEPQHF.

This clone is categorized as medium-sized. The chain couples TRBV4-1 to TRBJ1-1; 10 nucleotides align to TRBD1. V was pared by 5 bases and J by 5 bases, with 5 bases of the junction left unmatched. This CDR3 region has 14 residues. Germline values: CDR1 MGHRA, CDR2 YSYEKL. CDR3 DNA: TGCGCCAGCAGCACGCGGGACAGGGGAACTGAAGCTTTCTTT. It encodes CASSTRDRGTEAFF.

This sequence joins TRBV30 and TRBJ1-2; TRBD1 matches 12 bases. Germline CDR1 GTSNPN, CDR2 SVGIG (reference sequence). Unmatched junction bases numbered 10, after V lost 4 bases and J lost 13 bases. The CDR3 runs to 13 residues. The CDR3 here is CAWKTRDRGLGTF. CDR3 bases: TGTGCCTGGAAAACCCGGGACAGGGGGCTGGGCACCTTC.

This chain links TRBV18 with TRBJ1-3; 7 nucleotides line up with TRBD1. Trimming at V came to 3 bases and at J to 5 bases, leaving 7 bases not matched to a gene. The germline V gene encodes CDR1 KGHSH and CDR2 LQKENI. This CDR3 comprises 15 residues. The CDR3 protein is CASSPSTGRRNTIYF. DNA of the CDR3: TGTGCCAGCTCACCTTCGACAGGGAGGCGAAACACCATATATTTT.

The chain recombines TRBV7-2 with TRBJ2-5; D gene ambiguous. Germline loops: CDR1 SGHTA, CDR2 FQGNSA. V was trimmed by 1 base and J by 1 base, leaving 7 bases between them. The CDR3 totals 14 residues. In DNA, the CDR3 is TGTGCCAGCAGCTTAGATCCACGCCAAGAGACCCAGTACTTC. Translation gives CASSLDPRQETQYF.

The chain uses TRBV18 and TRBJ2-2; 12 positions match TRBD2. The length of the CDR3 is 17 residues. Germline V gene data show CDR1 as KGHSH and CDR2 as LQKENI. V gave up 3 bases and J gave up 4 bases; unmatched junction bases: 6. The CDR3 here is CASSPSTSGSGTGELFF. The CDR3 bases are TGTGCCAGCTCACCCTCGACTAGCGGGAGCGGCACCGGGGAGCTGTTTTTT. The whole variable domain, remainder taken from reference TRBV18 and TRBJ2-2, is NAGVMQNPRHLVRRRGQEARLRCSPMKGHSHVYWYRQLPEEGLKFMVYLQKENIIDESGMPKERFSAEFPKEGPSILRIQQVVRGDSAAYFCASSPSTSGSGTGELFFGEGSRLTVL.

This clone appeared a few times. This chain links TRBV7-8 with TRBJ2-1; D not resolved. V was clipped by 5 bases and J by 12 bases, with 11 bases between them. The CDR3 totals 11 residues. The germline V gene has CDR1 SGHVS and CDR2 FQNEAQ. Here the CDR3 reads CASSLRHWQFF. The CDR3 nucleotides are TGTGCCAGCAGCCTGCGACACTGGCAGTTCTTC.

This clone was counted between two and nine times. V usage is TRBV27 and J usage is TRBJ2-2; no firm D call. The V gene lost 8 bases and the J gene lost 6 bases, with 13 bases spanning the gap. Germline V CDR1 and CDR2: MNHEY, SMNVEV (reference sequence). This CDR3 spans 13 amino acids. Written as DNA, the CDR3 is TGTGCCAGCTCTGTTGGGCGCGCCGGGGAGCTGTTTTTT. Protein sequence: CASSVGRAGELFF.

V is TRBV4-1 and J is TRBJ2-5, with D maybe TRBD1 (5 bases). Germline lookup yields CDR1 MGHRA and CDR2 YSYEKL. The CDR3 contains 15 residues. Deletions cut 1 base from V and 0 bases from J, with 9 bases between. For the CDR3, the DNA is TGCGCCAGCAGCCAAGGTATCAGGGACCAAGAGACCCAGTACTTC. Protein: CASSQGIRDQETQYF.

This clone has only a few counts. The rearrangement uses TRBV11-2 and TRBJ2-2; D unclear. The V end was cut by 5 bases, the J end by 4 bases, with 11 bases between. CDR1 and CDR2 from the germline V gene are SGHAT and FQNNGV. The CDR3 consists of 14 residues. The CDR3 is CASSPAMITGELFF. CDR3 sequence (DNA): TGTGCCAGCAGCCCGGCTATGATCACCGGGGAGCTGTTTTTT.

By proportion, this clone is medium-sized (0.01 to 0.1%). The rearrangement uses TRBV2 and TRBJ2-5; TRBD2 aligns across 10 bases. Germline CDR1 reads SNHLY; CDR2 reads FYNNEI. J lost 4 bases, V lost 6 bases, and 8 bases had no gene match. CDR3 size: 15 residues. The DNA for the CDR3 is TGTGCCAGCAGCAAGTACCAGCGGGAGGGAGAGACCCAGTACTTC. It specifies CASSKYQREGETQYF.

This rearrangement joins TRBV7-3 to TRBJ2-5; D is perhaps TRBD1 or TRBD2 (5 bases each). This CDR3 spans 13 amino acids. Trimming left V 0 bases short and J 7 bases short, with 9 bases between. Looked up from germline, CDR1 is SGHTA and CDR2 is FQGTGA. The CDR3 DNA is TGTGCCAGCAGCTTAACAGGGGACGGGACCCAGTACTTC. This sequence encodes CASSLTGDGTQYF.

By frequency in the sample, this clone is large. The chain joins TRBV9 to TRBJ1-1; no firm D call. The CDR3 runs to 12 residues. The V and J ends lost 0 bases and 3 bases respectively, with 3 bases between them. The germline V gene has CDR1 SGDLS and CDR2 YYNGEE. CDR3 DNA: TGTGCCAGCAGCGTAGGGGACACTGAAGCTTTCTTT. Amino acids: CASSVGDTEAFF.